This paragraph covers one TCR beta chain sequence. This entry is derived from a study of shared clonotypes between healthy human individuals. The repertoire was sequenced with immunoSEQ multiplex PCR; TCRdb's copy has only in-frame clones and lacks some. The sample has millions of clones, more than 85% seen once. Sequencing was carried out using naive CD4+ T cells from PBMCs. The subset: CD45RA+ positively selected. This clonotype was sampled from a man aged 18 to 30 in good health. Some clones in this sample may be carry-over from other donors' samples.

The CDR3: CASSLGATSGSFEQYF. CDR3 nucleotides: TGTGCCAGCAGCTTAGGTGCCACTAGCGGGAGCTTCGAGCAGTACTTC. The V call is TRBV7-9, the J call TRBJ2-7; TRBD2 matches 11 bases. CDR1 and CDR2 (germline): SEHNR, FQNEAQ (reference sequence). The CDR3 is 16 residues long. Losses at the gene ends were 1 base for V and 6 bases for J; bases not matched to a gene: 8.